The TCR beta chain under discussion was sequenced for a study of T cell repertoires in cytomegalovirus infection. Study as a whole: Shared public TCR beta signatures pointed to both CMV infection and a matching HLA type.

This clonotype was counted at least ten times. Its target is unknown. General study results and limits: Ex vivo, HLA-C-restricted CMV-specific TCR beta clonotypes prevailed over the rest of the response. The study identified carriers of CMV plus the relevant HLA from cumulative public TCR beta family frequency.

TCRdb reprocessed the reads via MiXCR and lists one record per CDR3 protein. The table lists under 300,000 distinct CDR3 sequences, approximately 17% of them singletons. The V gene's germline CDR1 is SGHTA and CDR2 FQGTGA. The CDR3 runs 13 residues. Trimming shortened V by 0 bases and J by 8 bases, and 10 bases separated the two germline ends. Sequenced: CD8+ T cells from PBMCs. The TCR originated in a human donor in good health (CMV status not recorded). Some clones in this sample may be carry-over from other donors' samples. The chain joins TRBV7-3 to TRBJ1-1; D is uncertain. This CDR3 is CASSLTPGREAFF. The CDR3 DNA is TGTGCCAGCAGCTTAACCCCAGGTCGGGAAGCTTTCTTT.